The 6 T cell receptor beta chains reported below all come from one sample, sequenced in a study of T cells in Graves' hyperthyroidism and ophthalmopathy. RNA transcripts gave rise to amplified TCR beta CDR3 regions. A first-round RT-PCR of the TCR CDR3 used the HTBI primer set. MiXCR, applied by TCRdb to the multiplex PCR reads, yields one record per CDR3 protein. The sample records about 350,000 distinct CDR3 sequences, approximately 14% being singletons. The sequencing input was blood. These receptors came from a woman aged 25 to 39 with Graves' hyperthyroidism.

This clonotype has a count of ten or more. The chain is built from TRBV20-1 and TRBJ1-5; 7 bases align to TRBD1. After removal of 6 bases from V and 2 bases from J, the junction contained 7 bases not matched to a gene. The CDR3 has 14 amino acids. CDR1 DFQATT and CDR2 SNEGSKA come from the germline V gene (reference sequence). CDR3 loop: CSAPDRRGNQPQHF. The CDR3 nucleotides are TGCAGTGCGCCGGACAGGCGGGGCAATCAGCCCCAGCATTTT.

The table lists this clonotype with many counts. The gene calls are TRBV6-2 or TRBV6-3 and TRBJ1-5; a weak D match, TRBD1 (5 bases). This CDR3 is built from 14 residues. V lost 8 bases and J lost 3, with 14 bases in between. Germline values: CDR1 MNHEY, CDR2 SVGEGT. The CDR3 loop reads CASLGQGLNQPQHF. In DNA, the CDR3 is TGTGCCAGCTTGGGCCAGGGACTCAATCAGCCCCAGCATTTT.

This clonotype was counted ten times or more. The CDR3 protein is CSVAAGTDFDTQYF. The CDR3 bases are TGCAGCGTGGCCGCGGGGACAGATTTTGATACGCAGTATTTT. This chain connects TRBV29-1 to TRBJ2-3, with D perhaps TRBD1 (7 bases). V was clipped by 6 bases and J by 6 bases, with 19 bases between them. Germline V gene sequence: CDR1 SQVTM, CDR2 ANQGSEA. The CDR3 has 14 amino acids.

The genes are TRBV20-1 and TRBJ1-1; 8 bases are shared with TRBD1. After removal of 5 bases from V and 7 bases from J, the junction contained 9 bases not matched to a gene. Germline CDR1 DFQATT, CDR2 SNEGSKA (reference sequence). This CDR3 has 13 amino acids. In DNA, the CDR3 is TGCAGTGCTCCAAATCCGACAGGGGTTGAAGCTTTCTTT. This translates into CSAPNPTGVEAFF.

This clonotype occurred many times. This chain uses TRBV11-2 with TRBJ2-7; weak D call: TRBD1 (6 bases). The germline gives CDR1 SGHAT, CDR2 FQNNGV. V shed 4 bases and J shed 2 bases, with 15 bases lying between them. The CDR3 consists of 15 residues. DNA of the CDR3: TGTGCCAGCAGCTATACCCCGGGACATGCCTACGAGCAGTACTTC. Protein: CASSYTPGHAYEQYF. The full variable domain, completed using reference TRBV11-2 and TRBJ2-7, is EAGVAQSPRYKIIEKRQSVAFWCNPISGHATLYWYQQILGQGPKLLIQFQNNGVVDDSQLPKDRFSAERLKGVDSTLKIQPAKLEDSAVYLCASSYTPGHAYEQYFGPGTRLTVT.

This clonotype was seen repeatedly, ten times or more. The J gene is TRBJ2-3, the V gene TRBV28, with D perhaps given as TRBD1 or TRBD2 (5 bases each). V was trimmed by 6 bases and J by 0 bases, leaving 13 bases between them. Germline V CDR1 and CDR2: MDHEN, SYDVKM. This CDR3 is 15 amino acids long. The CDR3 DNA is TGTGCCAGCAGACGTTGGGACGGAAGCACAGATACGCAGTATTTT. Protein sequence: CASRRWDGSTDTQYF.